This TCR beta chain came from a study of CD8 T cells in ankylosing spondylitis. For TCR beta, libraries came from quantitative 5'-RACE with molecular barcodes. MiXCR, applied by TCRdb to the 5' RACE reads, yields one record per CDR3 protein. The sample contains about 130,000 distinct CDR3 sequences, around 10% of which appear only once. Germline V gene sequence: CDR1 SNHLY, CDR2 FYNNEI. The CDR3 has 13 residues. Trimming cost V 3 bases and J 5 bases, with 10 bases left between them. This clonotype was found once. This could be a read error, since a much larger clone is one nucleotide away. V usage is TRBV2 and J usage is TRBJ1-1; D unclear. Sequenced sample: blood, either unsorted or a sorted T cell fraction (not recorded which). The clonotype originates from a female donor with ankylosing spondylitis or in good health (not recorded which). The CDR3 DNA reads TGTGCCAGCAGTGAGACAAGTACTACTGAAGCTTTCTTT. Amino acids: CASSETSTTEAFF.